One and the same sample provided the 23 T cell receptor beta chains below, sequenced in a study of vaccination and CD4 T cells after COVID-19 (dated by TCRdb to between 2021 and 2023). Library construction relied on PCR. Sequenced on an Illumina iSeq 100. At the Johns Hopkins FTIC core, DNA from the cultured CD4+ T cells underwent TCR sequencing with the Oncomine TCR Beta short-read assay. TCRdb's own reprocessing of the public reads used fastp at Q25 and MiXCR and kept productive beta chains. Every entry covers one CDR3 protein and lists the most common genes and DNA from its rows. This sample has approximately 19,000 distinct CDR3 sequences in its table, and 45% to 65% of those were observed once. The ten top clones hold nearly 6% of the sample. Antigens for these TCRs are unknown. This specimen's treatment or condition label, interpreted: roughly 11-day PBMC culture with coronavirus spike peptide pools or control peptides (ViraFEST assay).

The specimen was CD4+ T cells from blood, cultured in vitro. Source of these receptors: a human donor who had recovered from COVID-19.

The V gene is TRBV2, the J gene TRBJ1-2; 7 bases match TRBD1. CDR1 is SNHLY, CDR2 FYNNEI, per germline. There are 15 residues in the CDR3. With 2 bases clipped from V and 12 bases from J, the junction kept 15 bases outside the gene matches. The chain's CDR3 is CASSERGQGGGRNTF. The DNA of the CDR3 is TGTGCCAGCAGTGAACGGGGGCAGGGGGGCGGAAGGAACACCTTC.

There are a few counts of this clonotype. The gene calls are TRBV7-2 and TRBJ2-4, with 7 bases that match TRBD1. The CDR3 runs 12 residues. Looked up from germline, CDR1 is SGHTA and CDR2 is FQGNSA. Trimming cost V 3 bases and J 9 bases; bases outside gene matches: 2. The CDR3 here is CASSFRGSIQYF. In nucleotides, the CDR3 is TGTGCCAGCAGCTTCAGGGGGAGCATTCAGTACTTC.

The chain uses TRBV27 and TRBJ2-1; D possibly corresponds to TRBD2 (6 bases). V gave up 3 bases and J gave up 9 bases, with 15 bases separating them. CDR3 size: 14 residues. CDR1 MNHEY and CDR2 SMNVEV come from the germline V gene (reference sequence). In nucleotides, the CDR3 is TGTGCCAGCAGTTTCACGGGAGCGATTGGTGAGCAGTTCTTC. It specifies CASSFTGAIGEQFF.

The chain recombines TRBV12-3 or TRBV12-4 with TRBJ2-2, with TRBD2 matching 9 bases. J was trimmed by 5 bases and V by 2 bases; bases with no gene match: 0. CDR3 length equals 14 residues. CDR3 amino acids: CASSLLAGTGELFF. The CDR3 DNA is TGTGCCAGCAGTTTACTAGCGGGGACCGGGGAGCTGTTTTTT.

The chain uses TRBV7-2 and TRBJ2-1, with no clear D. The ends were cut back, 5 bases at V and 8 bases at J, with 10 bases in the middle. Germline CDR1 is SGHTA and CDR2 is FQGNSA. This CDR3 comprises 12 residues. Here the CDR3 DNA reads TGTGCCAGCAGCCTCCCTTTCTATGAGCAGTTCTTC. This encodes CASSLPFYEQFF.

The chain recombines TRBV20-1 with TRBJ2-2; TRBD2 matches at 7 bases. The V and J ends lost 1 base and 5 bases, in that order; junction bases with no gene match: 4. Germline V gene lookup returns CDR1 DFQATT and CDR2 SNEGSKA (reference sequence). This CDR3 comprises 14 residues. The chain's CDR3 is CSARGARGTGELFF. In DNA form, the CDR3 reads TGCAGTGCTAGAGGGGCGCGGGGGACCGGGGAGCTGTTTTTT.

The chain uses TRBV18 and TRBJ1-5, with D tentatively TRBD1 (5 bases). CDR3 length: 14 residues. The V gene lost 3 bases and the J gene lost 7 bases, with 13 bases spanning the gap. CDR1 is KGHSH, CDR2 LQKENI, per germline. This chain's CDR3 is CASSPIQTVQPQHF. Written as DNA, the CDR3 is TGTGCCAGCTCACCCATTCAGACAGTGCAGCCCCAGCATTTT.

The rearrangement uses TRBV11-2 and TRBJ2-1; possible D gene TRBD1, 6 bases. The V and J ends lost 6 bases and 10 bases respectively, with 16 bases between them. The CDR3 is 13 residues long. The germline CDR1 and CDR2 sequences are SGHAT and FQNNGV. CDR3 in amino acids: CASRKNREGEQFF. The CDR3 coding sequence is TGTGCCAGCAGAAAAAACAGGGAAGGCGAGCAGTTCTTC.

The rearrangement uses TRBV25-1 and TRBJ2-1, with 13 nucleotides matching TRBD2. CDR1 and CDR2 from the germline V gene are MGHDK and SYGVNS. This CDR3 has 15 amino acids. V lost 6 bases and J lost 7; bases outside the gene matches: 6. CDR3 in amino acids: CASSPGLAGSNEQFF. The CDR3 DNA is TGTGCCAGCAGCCCGGGACTAGCGGGATCAAATGAGCAGTTCTTC.

The chain uses TRBV20-1 and TRBJ2-1; TRBD1 aligns across 11 bases. After removal of 4 bases from V and 8 bases from J, the junction contained 13 bases not matched to a gene. Germline V gene lookup returns CDR1 DFQATT and CDR2 SNEGSKA (reference sequence). The CDR3 sequence is 16 residues long. The CDR3 region has the DNA TGCAGTGCTAATCTCGCCCCCGGGACAGGGGGGCATGAGCAGTTCTTC. This codes for CSANLAPGTGGHEQFF.

The genes are TRBV27 and TRBJ2-2, with 9 bases matching TRBD1. The V and J ends lost 5 bases and 3 bases, in that order; junction bases with no gene match: 4. The CDR3 spans 15 residues. The germline V gene has CDR1 MNHEY and CDR2 SMNVEV (reference sequence). The CDR3 nucleotides are TGTGCCAGCAGTCCCTGGACAGGGGACACCGGGGAGCTGTTTTTT. Translated: CASSPWTGDTGELFF.

The sample holds a few counts of this clonotype. The rearrangement links TRBV5-1 to TRBJ1-5; 7 bases are a match to TRBD1. The CDR3 consists of 15 residues. V shed 2 bases and J 0 bases; nucleotides not matched to a gene: 2. The germline V gene encodes CDR1 SGHRS and CDR2 YFSETQ. DNA of the CDR3: TGCGCCAGCAGCTTTGGGACAGCTAGCAATCAGCCCCAGCATTTT. Translating it yields CASSFGTASNQPQHF.

The chain employs TRBV15 and TRBJ2-7, with 7 bases identical to TRBD1. V shed 3 bases and J 1 base; nucleotides not matched to a gene: 0. CDR3 size: 13 residues. Germline CDR1 and CDR2: LNHNV and YYDKDF (reference sequence). The CDR3 loop is CATSRDRSYEQYF. DNA for the CDR3: TGTGCCACCAGCAGGGACAGGTCCTACGAGCAGTACTTC.

This chain connects TRBV12-3 or TRBV12-4 to TRBJ2-1; 11 bases match TRBD2. After removal of 6 bases from V and 3 bases from J, the junction contained 4 bases not matched to a gene. The CDR3 runs 15 residues. The CDR3 bases are TGTGCCAGCAGAAGCACTAGCGGGAGCTACAATGAGCAGTTCTTC. This gives the protein CASRSTSGSYNEQFF.

This chain joins TRBV10-1 and TRBJ2-3, with D possibly being TRBD2 (10 bases). Germline V lookup: CDR1 WNHNN, CDR2 SYGVQD (reference sequence). This CDR3 is built from 23 residues. Trimming took off 11 bases at V and 5 bases at J, with 47 bases between the two ends. The CDR3 here is CAPRTRVQRTGASGRPTKDTQYF. CDR3 DNA sequence: TGCGCCCCTAGGACTAGGGTACAGAGGACAGGGGCTAGCGGGAGACCCACGAAAGATACGCAGTATTTT.

The CDR3 coding sequence is TGTGCCAGCAGCCCCGCCGGGACTCAGATAACCGCCGGGGAGCTGTTTTTT. It is translated as CASSPAGTQITAGELFF. The genes are TRBV7-2 and TRBJ2-2; possible D gene TRBD2, 6 bases. The CDR3 is 17 residues long. The V end was cut by 5 bases, the J end by 6 bases, with 22 bases between. From germline, CDR1 is SGHTA and CDR2 FQGNSA.

Remarks on this clonotype: Its ends do not fully match the called genes, so a read error is possible. This rearrangement joins TRBV7-2 to TRBJ2-1; TRBD2 matches 11 bases. Germline CDR1 and CDR2: SGHTA and FQGNSA. This CDR3 region has 16 residues. CDR3 in DNA: TGTGCCAGCAGGTTAGCGGGAGGGACCTCCTACAATGAGCAGTTCTTC. Amino acid sequence: CASRLAGGTSYNEQFF.

The CDR3 DNA is TGTGCCACCAGTGATCGGGACGAGCAGTACTTC. Translated: CATSDRDEQYF. The chain couples TRBV24-1 to TRBJ2-7; D unresolved. This CDR3 has 11 amino acids. V was cut by 3 bases and J by 5 bases, with 4 bases left in between. The germline V gene has CDR1 KGHDR and CDR2 SFDVKD.

This clonotype was detected a few times. V usage is TRBV28 and J usage is TRBJ1-2; TRBD1 matches at 9 bases. Germline V lookup: CDR1 MDHEN, CDR2 SYDVKM. The CDR3 runs to 15 residues. J gave up 5 bases and V 6 bases, and 10 bases lay outside the gene matches. CDR3 amino acids: CASSIPGQGGYGYTF. The CDR3 DNA reads TGTGCCAGCAGCATCCCGGGACAGGGTGGATATGGCTACACCTTC.

Written as DNA, the CDR3 is TGTGCCAGCAACGAGAACGGGCGGGGGACTGAAGCTTTCTTT. Its translation: CASNENGRGTEAFF. The chain recombines TRBV2 with TRBJ1-1; D may be TRBD1 (5 bases). CDR1 SNHLY and CDR2 FYNNEI come from the germline V gene. The ends were cut back, 7 bases at V and 5 bases at J, with 17 bases in the middle. This CDR3 region has 14 residues.

This rearrangement joins TRBV24-1 to TRBJ1-1; D might be TRBD1 (5 bases). Germline CDR1 KGHDR, CDR2 SFDVKD. The CDR3 runs to 14 residues. Trimming stripped 6 bases from V and 3 bases from J, with 13 bases between. CDR3 nucleotides: TGTGCCACCAGTTCACCAGGGTTGCACACTGAAGCTTTCTTT. It is translated as CATSSPGLHTEAFF.

A few counts support this clonotype. The V call is TRBV20-1, the J call TRBJ2-2; the match to TRBD2 covers 7 bases. The CDR3 is made up of 15 amino acids. In germline, CDR1 is DFQATT, CDR2 SNEGSKA (reference sequence). With V trimmed by 6 bases and J by 4 bases, 11 bases remained unmatched. CDR3 sequence: CSAERSAGATGELFF. The CDR3 DNA follows: TGCAGTGCGGAGAGGTCTGCGGGAGCCACCGGGGAGCTGTTTTTT.

The chain has TRBV7-9 and TRBJ1-4, with D hard to call. With 4 bases removed from V and 5 bases from J, the gap between germline ends came to 11 bases. Germline values: CDR1 SEHNR, CDR2 FQNEAQ (reference sequence). This CDR3 spans 14 amino acids. The CDR3 bases are TGTGCCAGCAGCTCGGACGGCCGCAATGAAAAACTGTTTTTT. Its translation: CASSSDGRNEKLFF.